The 25 T cell receptor beta chains reported below all come from one sample, sequenced in a study of blood T cell repertoires in COVID-19. Generated by immunoSEQ multiplex PCR, the TCRdb table keeps only in-frame clones and is missing some. Among under 150,000 clones, about 79% were seen once, and the ten largest hold more than 3.5%. Sequencing input: peripheral blood. The receptors come from a woman at least 80 years old with active or convalescent COVID-19.

V usage is TRBV5-4 and J usage is TRBJ2-1; D is possibly TRBD2 (7 bases). Trimming shortened V by 6 bases and J by 1 base, and 17 bases separated the two germline ends. The CDR3 has 16 residues. The germline V gene has CDR1 SGHNT and CDR2 YYREEE (reference sequence). CDR3 in amino acids: CASNLGGPSSYNEQFF. The CDR3 coding sequence is TGTGCCAGCAACCTGGGGGGGCCCTCGTCCTACAATGAGCAGTTCTTC.

This clone was counted only a few times. The rearrangement links TRBV10-3 to TRBJ1-2; D is undetermined. The CDR3 loop spans 15 amino acids. CDR1 and CDR2 (germline): ENHRY, SYGVKD. V was shortened by 0 bases and J by 4 bases, with 12 bases between the two germline ends. The CDR3 loop is CAISESSASGYGYTF. CDR3 in DNA: TGTGCCATCAGTGAGTCGTCCGCGTCGGGCTATGGCTACACCTTC.

The chain combines TRBV28 with TRBJ1-5, with TRBD1 as a possible D gene (6 bases). CDR1 and CDR2 from the germline V gene are MDHEN and SYDVKM. Between the trimmed V and J ends, which lost 0 bases and 4 bases, there was a span of 10 bases. This CDR3 has 15 amino acids. This CDR3 reads CASSLWDRINQPQHF. The CDR3 bases are TGTGCCAGCAGTTTATGGGACAGAATAAATCAGCCCCAGCATTTT.

This clone was seen more than once but under ten times. The chain links TRBV15 to TRBJ2-1; D gene unclear. Germline V gives CDR1 LNHNV, CDR2 YYDKDF (reference sequence). The CDR3 sequence is 14 residues long. Trimming removed 0 bases from V and 5 bases from J, with 8 bases in between. The CDR3 here is CATSRDLSDNEQFF. CDR3 coding DNA: TGTGCCACCAGCAGAGATCTGAGCGACAATGAGCAGTTCTTC.

This rearrangement joins TRBV19 to TRBJ1-2; no clear D. Trimming took 3 bases from V and 8 from J, leaving 16 bases between them. The CDR3 length is 14 residues. Germline CDR1 LNHDA, CDR2 SQIVND (reference sequence). CDR3 sequence (DNA): TGTGCCAGTAGTATCCCAACCGGGATATCCGGCTACACCTTC. Translated, it gives CASSIPTGISGYTF. Complete variable domain (other parts from reference TRBV19 and TRBJ1-2): DGGITQSPKYLFRKEGQNVTLSCEQNLNHDAMYWYRQDPGQGLRLIYYSQIVNDFQKGDIAEGYSVSREKKESFPLTVTSAQKNPTAFYLCASSIPTGISGYTFGSGTRLTVV.

This clone appeared once. The chain carries TRBV5-1 and TRBJ2-3, with 12 bases that match TRBD2. CDR3 size: 16 residues. After removal of 2 bases from V and 3 bases from J, the junction contained 4 bases not matched to a gene. The germline gives CDR1 SGHRS, CDR2 YFSETQ. The CDR3 DNA reads TGCGCCAGCAGCTTCCGACTAGCGGGGGAGACAGATACGCAGTATTTT. It encodes CASSFRLAGETDTQYF.

The chain combines TRBV19 with TRBJ1-4; D gene uncertain. Germline-derived CDR1 and CDR2 are LNHDA and SQIVND (reference sequence). V was clipped by 10 bases and J by 5 bases, with 17 bases between them. The CDR3 contains 14 residues. CDR3 in amino acids: CATTGGRVNEKLFF. The CDR3 region has the DNA TGTGCCACCACCGGCGGGCGGGTGAATGAAAAACTGTTTTTT.

The chain couples TRBV19 to TRBJ1-2, with 9 bases identical to TRBD1. Germline trimming cut 6 bases from V and 3 bases from J; bases unmatched to any gene: 8. CDR1 is LNHDA, CDR2 SQIVND, per germline (reference sequence). This CDR3 region has 15 residues. CDR3 amino acids: CASREPGQGDYGYTF. CDR3 DNA sequence: TGTGCCAGTAGAGAACCGGGACAGGGTGACTATGGCTACACCTTC. Looking up the rest from reference TRBV19 and TRBJ1-2 gives the full variable domain: DGGITQSPKYLFRKEGQNVTLSCEQNLNHDAMYWYRQDPGQGLRLIYYSQIVNDFQKGDIAEGYSVSREKKESFPLTVTSAQKNPTAFYLCASREPGQGDYGYTFGSGTRLTVV.

The chain couples TRBV15 to TRBJ2-7; 9 nucleotides align to TRBD1. J lost 3 bases, V lost 3 bases, and 3 bases had no gene match. The V gene's germline CDR1 is LNHNV and CDR2 YYDKDF (reference sequence). The CDR3 is made up of 14 amino acids. The DNA of the CDR3 is TGTGCCACCAGCAGCTGGACAGGGGACTACGAGCAGTACTTC. It codes for CATSSWTGDYEQYF. Full variable domain (rest looked up from reference TRBV15 and TRBJ2-7): DAMVIQNPRYQVTQFGKPVTLSCSQTLNHNVMYWYQQKSSQAPKLLFHYYDKDFNNEADTPDNFQSRRPNTSFCFLDIRSPGLGDTAMYLCATSSWTGDYEQYFGPGTRLTVT.

The V call is TRBV3-1 (or the pseudogene TRBV3-2), the J call TRBJ2-5; 8 positions match TRBD2. In germline, CDR1 is LGHDT, CDR2 YNNKEL (reference sequence). The CDR3 loop spans 15 amino acids. V lost 2 bases to trimming and J lost 7 bases; unmatched junction nucleotides: 9. The CDR3 DNA sequence: TGTGCCAGCAGCCAAATTACTAGCGGTGGTGGGACCCAGTACTTC. Protein sequence: CASSQITSGGGTQYF.

The J gene is TRBJ1-6, the V gene TRBV5-1, with unresolved D. The germline V gene has CDR1 SGHRS and CDR2 YFSETQ. Trimming took 5 bases from V and 9 from J, leaving 12 bases between them. The CDR3 covers 13 residues. CDR3 protein: CASRVAISSPLHF. CDR3 nucleotide sequence: TGCGCCAGCAGGGTGGCCATAAGTTCACCCCTCCACTTT.

J is TRBJ1-2 and V is TRBV19; TRBD1 matches at 7 bases. This CDR3 region has 16 residues. Germline-derived CDR1 and CDR2 are LNHDA and SQIVND (reference sequence). V was pared by 3 bases and J by 0 bases, with 7 bases of the junction left unmatched. The CDR3 loop is CASSIARDRPNYGYTF. The DNA of the CDR3 is TGTGCCAGTAGTATCGCGAGGGACAGACCTAACTATGGCTACACCTTC.

The chain carries TRBV11-3 and TRBJ2-3, with 9 bases aligning to TRBD1. CDR1 and CDR2 from the germline V gene are SGHNT and YENEEA. With 1 base clipped from V and 5 bases from J, the junction kept 7 bases outside the gene matches. There are 16 residues in the CDR3. The DNA of the CDR3 is TGTGCCAGCAGCTTAGGTGGACAGGGGCCAGGAGATACGCAGTATTTT. Its translation is CASSLGGQGPGDTQYF.

The chain carries TRBV5-4 and TRBJ2-7; 9 bases agree with TRBD1. V was clipped by 5 bases and J by 4 bases; unmatched bases: 19. The germline V gene encodes CDR1 SGHNT and CDR2 YYREEE (reference sequence). The CDR3 totals 18 residues. The CDR3 DNA reads TGTGCCAGCAGGGCGGGACAGGGAACCTCGGGGTCCTTTTACGAGCAGTACTTC. As protein: CASRAGQGTSGSFYEQYF. The full variable domain, with the rest looked up from reference TRBV5-4 and TRBJ2-7, is ETGVTQSPTHLIKTRGQQVTLRCSSQSGHNTVSWYQQALGQGPQFIFQYYREEENGRGNFPPRFSGLQFPNYSSELNVNALELDDSALYLCASRAGQGTSGSFYEQYFGPGTRLTVT.

This clone was counted once. This rearrangement joins TRBV29-1 to TRBJ1-5; tentatively, D is TRBD1 (6 bases). The CDR3 is 13 amino acids. CDR1 is SQVTM and CDR2 is ANQGSEA in the germline V gene. The V end was cut by 7 bases, the J end by 4 bases, with 14 bases between. CDR3 nucleotides: TGCAGCGCTGCGTGGGACACAAATCAGCCCCAGCATTTT. Its translation is CSAAWDTNQPQHF.

In this sample, this clone turned up a few times. V and J are TRBV7-9 and TRBJ1-4; D possibly corresponds to TRBD1 (6 bases). This CDR3 contains 16 residues. The ends were cut back, 4 bases at V and 3 bases at J, with 15 bases in the middle. Germline-derived CDR1 and CDR2 are SEHNR and FQNEAQ (reference sequence). The CDR3 loop is CASSYGTTVSNEKLFF. CDR3 nucleotides: TGTGCCAGCAGCTATGGGACAACCGTTTCTAATGAAAAACTGTTTTTT.

The rearrangement uses TRBV10-2 and TRBJ2-7; D is unclear. The CDR3 runs 14 residues. V lost 2 bases, J lost 0 bases, and 8 bases lay in between. Germline assignment: CDR1 WSHSY and CDR2 SAAADI. CDR3 nucleotides: TGCGCCAGCAGTGAGAATCCAGGCTCCTACGAGCAGTACTTC. This encodes CASSENPGSYEQYF.

The gene calls are TRBV5-1 and TRBJ2-1; 9 bases are a match to TRBD2. In germline, CDR1 is SGHRS, CDR2 YFSETQ. The length of the CDR3 is 15 residues. With 3 bases clipped from V and 3 bases from J, the junction kept 4 bases outside the gene matches. The chain's CDR3 is CASSSASGVYNEQFF. The CDR3, as DNA: TGCGCCAGCAGCTCCGCTAGCGGGGTCTACAATGAGCAGTTCTTC.

This clone came up a few times. The chain is built from TRBV7-3 and TRBJ1-6; possible D gene TRBD1, 5 bases. Germline-derived CDR1 and CDR2 are SGHTA and FQGTGA. The CDR3 covers 15 residues. V was shortened by 4 bases and J by 7 bases, with 14 bases between the two germline ends. The chain's CDR3 is CASSSTGRTNSPLHF. For the CDR3, the DNA is TGTGCCAGCAGCTCGACCGGCAGGACAAATTCACCCCTCCACTTT.

The chain combines TRBV27 with TRBJ1-5; D possibly corresponds to TRBD1 (6 bases). The V and J ends lost 8 bases and 1 base respectively, with 9 bases between them. The CDR3 covers 13 residues. Germline lookup yields CDR1 MNHEY and CDR2 SMNVEV (reference sequence). The CDR3 bases are TGTGCCAGCGGGACACTAAGCAATCAGCCCCAGCATTTT. Protein sequence: CASGTLSNQPQHF.

This clone appeared a single time. This chain joins TRBV4-1 and TRBJ1-5, with D hard to call. The CDR3 sequence is 16 residues long. V lost 0 bases, J lost 3 bases, and 12 bases lay in between. Germline CDR1 and CDR2: MGHRA and YSYEKL. CDR3 residues: CASSQDVRRDNQPQHF. CDR3 bases: TGCGCCAGCAGCCAAGATGTCCGGCGGGACAATCAGCCCCAGCATTTT.

This clone was seen only once. V usage is TRBV28 and J usage is TRBJ2-7; 11 nucleotides align to TRBD1. J gave up 3 bases and V 4 bases, and 5 bases lay outside the gene matches. The CDR3 spans 15 residues. CDR1 MDHEN and CDR2 SYDVKM come from the germline V gene. The CDR3: CASSWGQGVSYEQYF. The CDR3 DNA is TGTGCCAGCAGTTGGGGACAGGGGGTTAGCTACGAGCAGTACTTC.

The rearrangement links TRBV6-5 to TRBJ2-2; 8 bases agree with TRBD1. The CDR3 sequence is 14 residues long. V trimming: 5 bases; J trimming: 4 bases; junction bases outside the gene matches: 3. CDR1 is MNHEY and CDR2 is SVGAGI in the germline V gene. The CDR3 DNA sequence: TGTGCCAGCAGTCGAGACAGGGGCACCGGGGAGCTGTTTTTT. Its translation: CASSRDRGTGELFF.

This clone was found many times. The chain couples TRBV28 to TRBJ2-3; tentative D call: TRBD2 (7 bases). Per the germline V gene, CDR1 is MDHEN and CDR2 is SYDVKM. V lost 6 bases and J lost 6, with 16 bases in between. The CDR3 runs to 14 residues. CDR3 coding DNA: TGTGCCAGCAGGGAAACGGGGGGCAGGGATACGCAGTATTTT. As protein: CASRETGGRDTQYF. Full variable domain (outside the CDR3, taken from reference TRBV28 and TRBJ2-3): DVKVTQSSRYLVKRTGEKVFLECVQDMDHENMFWYRQDPGLGLRLIYFSYDVKMKEKGDIPEGYSVSREKKERFSLILESASTNQTSMYLCASRETGGRDTQYFGPGTRLTVL.

This chain connects TRBV18 to TRBJ2-4; D gene ambiguous. V was shortened by 3 bases and J by 2 bases, with 8 bases between the two germline ends. Germline CDR1 KGHSH, CDR2 LQKENI. The CDR3 covers 14 residues. CDR3 bases: TGTGCCAGCTCACCCGAGAGTCCCAAAAACATTCAGTACTTC. It yields the protein CASSPESPKNIQYF.